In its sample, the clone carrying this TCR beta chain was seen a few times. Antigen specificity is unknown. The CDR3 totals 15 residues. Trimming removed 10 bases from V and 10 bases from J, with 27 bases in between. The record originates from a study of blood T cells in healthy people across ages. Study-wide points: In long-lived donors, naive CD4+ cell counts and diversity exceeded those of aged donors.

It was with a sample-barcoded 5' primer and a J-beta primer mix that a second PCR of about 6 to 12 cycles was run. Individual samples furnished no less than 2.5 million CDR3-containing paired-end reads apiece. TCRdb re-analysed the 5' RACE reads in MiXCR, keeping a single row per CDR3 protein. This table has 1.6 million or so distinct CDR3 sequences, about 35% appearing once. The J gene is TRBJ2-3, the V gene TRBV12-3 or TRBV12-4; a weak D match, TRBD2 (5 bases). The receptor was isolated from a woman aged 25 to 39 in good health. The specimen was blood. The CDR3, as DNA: TGTGCCATCGAGGAGGCCAACGATGGCGGATACGCGCAGTATTTT. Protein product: CAIEEANDGGYAQYF.